Each of the 20 T cell receptor beta chains below was sequenced from the same sample in a study of OX40 agonist ivuxolimab in advanced cancers. TCRdb's copy holds only in-frame clones and misses some; the assay was immunoSEQ multiplex PCR. The sample holds fewer than 45,000 clones, 76% seen once. The source was CD4+ or CD8+ T cells sorted from blood, collected in a trial of the OX40 agonist ivuxolimab. Receptor source: an adult with an advanced solid tumor such as melanoma, head and neck, liver or kidney cancer.

V gene TRBV27 combines with J gene TRBJ2-7, with 16 bases that match TRBD2. The V segment lost 5 bases and the J segment 1 base; nucleotides outside the gene matches: 2. The CDR3 spans 16 residues. Germline loops: CDR1 MNHEY, CDR2 SMNVEV (reference sequence). The CDR3 reads CASSPGLAGGSYEQYF. DNA of the CDR3: TGTGCCAGCAGTCCGGGACTAGCGGGGGGGTCCTACGAGCAGTACTTC.

The chain employs TRBV5-1 and TRBJ2-5; 8 nucleotides line up with TRBD1. The length of the CDR3 is 14 residues. The V and J ends lost 4 bases and 4 bases, in that order; junction bases with no gene match: 6. From germline, CDR1 is SGHRS and CDR2 YFSETQ. CDR3 DNA: TGCGCCAGCAGCATAGACAGGGGAGGAGAGACCCAGTACTTC. This translates into CASSIDRGGETQYF. Together with reference TRBV5-1 and TRBJ2-5, the CDR3 gives the full variable domain: KAGVTQTPRYLIKTRGQQVTLSCSPISGHRSVSWYQQTPGQGLQFLFEYFSETQRNKGNFPGRFSGRQFSNSRSEMNVSTLELGDSALYLCASSIDRGGETQYFGPGTRLLVL.

This clone was seen ten or more times. This chain joins TRBV6-1 and TRBJ2-3; TRBD1 agrees at 7 bases. This CDR3 contains 14 residues. From germline, CDR1 is MNHNS and CDR2 SASEGT. The trim removed 8 bases at V and 0 bases at J, leaving 5 bases unmatched. CDR3 nucleotide sequence: TGTGCCAGCGCCGGGACAGCTAGCACAGATACGCAGTATTTT. It encodes CASAGTASTDTQYF.

The J gene is TRBJ1-3, the V gene TRBV10-3; D uncertain. Germline CDR1 reads ENHRY; CDR2 reads SYGVKD. The CDR3 runs 16 residues. Trimming left V 1 base short and J 0 bases short, with 10 bases between. DNA for the CDR3: TGTGCCATCAGTGAGTGGTACGGGAGCTCTGGAAACACCATATATTTT. Translation gives CAISEWYGSSGNTIYF.

In this sample, this clone turned up a few times. The rearrangement links TRBV29-1 to TRBJ2-1; D might be TRBD1 (5 bases). Trimming removed 4 bases at V and 5 bases at J, with 12 bases between. From germline, CDR1 is SQVTM and CDR2 ANQGSEA. This CDR3 region has 13 residues. The CDR3 nucleotides are TGCAGCGTTGCTGGGGCCATAAACAATGAGCAGTTCTTC. It is translated as CSVAGAINNEQFF.

The rearrangement links TRBV6-4 to TRBJ2-3; D is undetermined. The V end was cut by 4 bases, the J end by 2 bases, with 7 bases between. Per germline, CDR1 MRHNA and CDR2 SNTAGT. The CDR3 extends over 13 amino acids. This CDR3 is CASSASNTDTQYF. DNA of the CDR3: TGTGCCAGCAGTGCCTCCAACACAGATACGCAGTATTTT.

The chain has TRBV25-1 and TRBJ2-7, with unresolved D. V was cut by 3 bases and J by 5 bases, with 8 bases left in between. Per the germline V gene, CDR1 is MGHDK and CDR2 is SYGVNS. There are 12 residues in the CDR3. The CDR3 nucleotides read TGTGCCAGCAGTGAGGGTTTTCACGAGCAGTACTTC. Its translation: CASSEGFHEQYF.

In this sample, this clone turned up a few times. The chain uses TRBV6-1 and TRBJ2-7; D is ambiguous. This CDR3 region has 11 residues. The V end was cut by 4 bases, the J end by 4 bases, with 5 bases between. Germline V gene lookup returns CDR1 MNHNS and CDR2 SASEGT. The CDR3 DNA is TGTGCCAGCAGTGGGTTTTACGAGCAGTACGTC. Its translation: CASSGFYEQYV.

The chain couples TRBV11-2 to TRBJ1-1; D gene ambiguous. Looked up from germline, CDR1 is SGHAT and CDR2 is FQNNGV. V lost 0 bases and J 1 base, leaving 9 bases between the germline ends. The CDR3 extends over 15 amino acids. The CDR3 protein is CASSLEYRGNTEAFF. The CDR3 DNA sequence: TGTGCCAGCAGCTTAGAATACAGAGGGAACACTGAAGCTTTCTTT. Together with reference TRBV11-2 and TRBJ1-1, the CDR3 gives the full variable domain: EAGVAQSPRYKIIEKRQSVAFWCNPISGHATLYWYQQILGQGPKLLIQFQNNGVVDDSQLPKDRFSAERLKGVDSTLKIQPAKLEDSAVYLCASSLEYRGNTEAFFGQGTRLTVV.

The chain has TRBV10-3 and TRBJ2-1, with TRBD2 matching 12 bases. The ends lost 10 bases at V and 7 bases at J; junction bases unmatched: 11. Germline V CDR1 and CDR2: ENHRY, SYGVKD. This CDR3 comprises 15 residues. CDR3 coding DNA: TGTGCCACCCACGGTCTAGCGGGGGGGCGAAATGAGCAGTTCTTC. Its protein product is CATHGLAGGRNEQFF.

Only one count was recorded for this clone. V usage is TRBV5-4 and J usage is TRBJ2-6; 12 positions match TRBD2. Losses at the gene ends were 2 bases for V and 1 base for J; bases not matched to a gene: 7. This CDR3 comprises 19 residues. CDR1 is SGHNT and CDR2 is YYREEE in the germline V gene (reference sequence). CDR3 sequence (DNA): TGTGCCAGCAGCTTCGGGGCCGGGACTAGCGGGTCTGGGGCCAACGTCCTGACTTTC. Translating it yields CASSFGAGTSGSGANVLTF.

This clone was counted a single time. V gene TRBV11-2 combines with J gene TRBJ2-2; D remains ambiguous. V lost 5 bases and J lost 8, with 9 bases in between. Germline V gene lookup returns CDR1 SGHAT and CDR2 FQNNGV. This CDR3 comprises 12 residues. CDR3 in amino acids: CASSPFEGELFF. Here the CDR3 DNA reads TGTGCCAGCAGCCCCTTTGAGGGGGAGCTGTTTTTT.

V is TRBV7-2 and J is TRBJ2-3; 10 bases line up with TRBD2. This CDR3 has 15 amino acids. Germline CDR1 reads SGHTA; CDR2 reads FQGNSA. Trimming removed 5 bases from V and 6 bases from J; junction bases left unmatched: 8. Written as DNA, the CDR3 is TGTGCCAGCAGCAGCCTAGCGGGGGTCGCGGATACGCAGTATTTT. The encoded protein is CASSSLAGVADTQYF.

This chain uses TRBV7-9 with TRBJ2-2; the match to TRBD1 covers 7 bases. V dropped 4 bases and J dropped 3; count of bases not matched to a gene: 5. CDR1 and CDR2 from the germline V gene are SEHNR and FQNEAQ (reference sequence). The CDR3 runs to 15 residues. The CDR3 loop is CASSYRQGYTGELFF. CDR3 sequence (DNA): TGTGCCAGCAGCTATCGACAGGGATACACCGGGGAGCTGTTTTTT.

The chain couples TRBV2 to TRBJ2-1, with D perhaps matching TRBD2 (5 bases). V dropped 5 bases and J dropped 1 base, with 9 bases sitting between them. In germline, CDR1 is SNHLY, CDR2 FYNNEI. The CDR3 spans 14 residues. CDR3 DNA sequence: TGTGCCAGCAGTCTACGGGGATCCTACAATGAGCAGTTCTTC. Translating gives CASSLRGSYNEQFF.

The CDR3 spells CASSAPRDGNTIYF. CDR3 in DNA: TGTGCCAGCAGCGCACCCAGGGATGGAAACACCATATATTTT. The rearrangement joins TRBV11-2 to TRBJ1-3, with TRBD1 as a possible D gene (5 bases). The CDR3 totals 14 residues. The germline V gene has CDR1 SGHAT and CDR2 FQNNGV. V was trimmed by 5 bases and J by 3 bases, leaving 11 bases between them.

This chain links TRBV5-5 with TRBJ1-2; D gene ambiguous. CDR1 and CDR2 from the germline V gene are SGHKS and YYEKEE (reference sequence). The CDR3 is 13 residues long. Trimming stripped 0 bases from V and 0 bases from J, with 3 bases between. The CDR3 coding sequence is TGTGCCAGCAGCTTGGATCCTAACTATGGCTACACCTTC. It yields the protein CASSLDPNYGYTF.

The rearrangement joins TRBV11-2 to TRBJ1-5, with D unclear. The CDR3 runs 14 residues. Germline V gene data show CDR1 as SGHAT and CDR2 as FQNNGV. V shed 3 bases and J shed 6 bases, with 12 bases lying between them. The CDR3: CASSFRFGFQPQHF. The CDR3 nucleotides read TGTGCCAGCAGCTTTCGTTTCGGGTTTCAGCCCCAGCATTTT.

This clone was counted between two and nine times. The J gene is TRBJ1-6, the V gene TRBV7-9; possible D gene TRBD1, 5 bases. The CDR3 contains 13 residues. Trimming shortened V by 1 base and J by 12 bases, and 10 bases separated the two germline ends. The germline V gene encodes CDR1 SEHNR and CDR2 FQNEAQ (reference sequence). As DNA, the CDR3 is TGTGCCAGCAGCTTAGATGGGGGAAGACCCCTCCACTTT. As protein: CASSLDGGRPLHF.

The rearrangement uses TRBV27 and TRBJ2-2; D unresolved. This CDR3 has 15 residues. The V end lost 0 bases, the J end lost 4 bases, and 9 bases lay between the germline ends. CDR1 and CDR2 from the germline V gene are MNHEY and SMNVEV (reference sequence). The DNA of the CDR3 is TGTGCCAGCAGTTTATCACCAGGAATCACCGGGGAGCTGTTTTTT. Protein: CASSLSPGITGELFF.